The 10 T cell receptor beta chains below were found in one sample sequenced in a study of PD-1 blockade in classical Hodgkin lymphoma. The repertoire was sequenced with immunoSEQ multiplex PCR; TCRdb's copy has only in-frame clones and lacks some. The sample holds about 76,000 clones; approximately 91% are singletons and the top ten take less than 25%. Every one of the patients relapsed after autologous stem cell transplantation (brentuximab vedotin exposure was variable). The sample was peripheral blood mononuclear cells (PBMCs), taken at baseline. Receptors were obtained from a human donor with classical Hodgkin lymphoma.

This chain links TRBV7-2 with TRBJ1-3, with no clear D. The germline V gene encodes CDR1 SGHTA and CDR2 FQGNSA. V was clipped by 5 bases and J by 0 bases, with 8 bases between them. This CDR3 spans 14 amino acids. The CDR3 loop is CASSQTHSGNTIYF. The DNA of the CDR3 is TGTGCCAGCAGCCAGACACACTCTGGAAACACCATATATTTT.

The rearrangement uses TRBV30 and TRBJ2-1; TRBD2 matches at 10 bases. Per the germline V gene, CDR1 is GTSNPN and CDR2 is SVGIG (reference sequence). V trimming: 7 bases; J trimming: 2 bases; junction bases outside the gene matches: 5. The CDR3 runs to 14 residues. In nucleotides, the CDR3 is TGTGCCTCTAGCGGACTAGCGGCCTACAATGAGCAGTTCTTC. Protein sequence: CASSGLAAYNEQFF.

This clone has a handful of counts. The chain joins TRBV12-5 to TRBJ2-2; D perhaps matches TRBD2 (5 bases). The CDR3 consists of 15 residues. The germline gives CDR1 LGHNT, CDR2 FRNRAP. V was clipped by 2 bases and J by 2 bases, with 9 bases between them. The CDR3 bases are TGTGCTAGTGGTTTGTACGGGGTAAACACCGGGGAGCTGTTTTTT. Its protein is CASGLYGVNTGELFF.

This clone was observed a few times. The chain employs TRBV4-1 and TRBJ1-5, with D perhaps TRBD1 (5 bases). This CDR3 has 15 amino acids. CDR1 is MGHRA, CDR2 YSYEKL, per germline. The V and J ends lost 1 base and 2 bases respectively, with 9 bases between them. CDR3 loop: CASSQVGVGNQPQHF. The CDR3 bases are TGCGCCAGCAGCCAAGTAGGGGTGGGCAATCAGCCCCAGCATTTT.

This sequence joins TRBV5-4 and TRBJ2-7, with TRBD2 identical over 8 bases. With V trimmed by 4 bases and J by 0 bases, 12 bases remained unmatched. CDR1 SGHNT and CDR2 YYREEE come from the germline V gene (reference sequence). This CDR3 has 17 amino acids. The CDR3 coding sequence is TGTGCCAGCAGCCCCCTACGACTAGCGCCCGACTCCTACGAGCAGTACTTC. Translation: CASSPLRLAPDSYEQYF.

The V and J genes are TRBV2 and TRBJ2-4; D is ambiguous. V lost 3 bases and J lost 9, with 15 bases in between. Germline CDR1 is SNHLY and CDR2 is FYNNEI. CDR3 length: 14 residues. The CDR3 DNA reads TGTGCCAGCAGTGACTCAGCCGCGTACGGCATTCAGTACTTC. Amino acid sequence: CASSDSAAYGIQYF.

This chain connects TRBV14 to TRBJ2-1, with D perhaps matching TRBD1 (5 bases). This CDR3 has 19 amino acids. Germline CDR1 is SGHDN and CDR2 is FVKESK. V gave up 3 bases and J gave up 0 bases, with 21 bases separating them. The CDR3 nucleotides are TGTGCCAGCAGCCAGCTACCTCGGACAACCGGTACCTCCTACAATGAGCAGTTCTTC. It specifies CASSQLPRTTGTSYNEQFF.

The CDR3 spells CASSLIRQGGTGYTF. The DNA of the CDR3 is TGTGCCAGCAGCTTGATTCGACAGGGGGGGACTGGCTACACCTTC. The V call is TRBV5-6, the J call TRBJ1-2; TRBD1 matches at 9 bases. Germline loops: CDR1 SGHDT, CDR2 YYEEEE. The CDR3 is made up of 15 amino acids. V trimming: 1 base; J trimming: 7 bases; junction bases outside the gene matches: 8.

DNA for the CDR3: TGTGCCAGCAGCTCTGGACTAGCGGGAGCCTACGATCCCTACAATGAGCAGTTCTTC. This sequence encodes CASSSGLAGAYDPYNEQFF. This sequence joins TRBV27 and TRBJ2-1; 13 positions match TRBD2. Germline trimming cut 6 bases from V and 2 bases from J; bases unmatched to any gene: 13. Germline V lookup: CDR1 MNHEY, CDR2 SMNVEV (reference sequence). This CDR3 has 19 residues.

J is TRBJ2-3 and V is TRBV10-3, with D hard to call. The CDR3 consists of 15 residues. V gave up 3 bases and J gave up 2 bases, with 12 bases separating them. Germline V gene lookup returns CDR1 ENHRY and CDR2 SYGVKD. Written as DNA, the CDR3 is TGTGCCATCAGTGAATCTAAGGTACCCACAGATACGCAGTATTTT. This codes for CAISESKVPTDTQYF.